The 22 T cell receptor beta chains presented below share a single source sample, sequenced in a study of cytomegalovirus exposure and HLA in healthy donors. The PCR was carried out with 60 Vbeta primers and 13 Jbeta primers. Repertoires were generated with immunoSEQ multiplex PCR, while TCRdb's copy carries only in-frame clones and drops some. The data hold about 130,000 clones, with approximately 61% observed a single time. Sequencing input: PBMCs. The receptor source for this set is a man aged 25-45 years in good health and CMV-seropositive.

Written as DNA, the CDR3 is TGTGCCACCGGCGGACAGGTTCCCTACGAGCAGTACTTC. It is translated as CATGGQVPYEQYF. The rearrangement uses TRBV28 and TRBJ2-7, with 7 bases aligning to TRBD1. Germline-derived CDR1 and CDR2 are MDHEN and SYDVKM. Trimming cost V 10 bases and J 2 bases; bases outside gene matches: 8. The CDR3 is 13 residues long.

V is TRBV5-1 and J is TRBJ2-3; D gene uncertain. Germline V lookup: CDR1 SGHRS, CDR2 YFSETQ. This CDR3 comprises 14 residues. The V end was cut by 6 bases, the J end by 1 base, with 12 bases between. CDR3 in DNA: TGCGCCAGCACCGATCTAACAGGCACAGATACGCAGTATTTT. Protein sequence: CASTDLTGTDTQYF.

The rearrangement uses TRBV18 and TRBJ2-1; 11 nucleotides line up with TRBD2. The length of the CDR3 is 16 residues. Trimming cost V 2 bases and J 4 bases; bases outside gene matches: 4. CDR1 is KGHSH, CDR2 LQKENI, per germline. CDR3 residues: CASSPSLAGAYNEQFF. The CDR3 DNA sequence: TGTGCCAGCTCACCATCACTAGCGGGAGCTTACAATGAGCAGTTCTTC.

The chain couples TRBV5-1 to TRBJ2-5; D is perhaps TRBD2 (5 bases). Trimming left V 2 bases short and J 4 bases short, with 21 bases between. Germline V gene data show CDR1 as SGHRS and CDR2 as YFSETQ. The CDR3 spans 17 residues. The CDR3: CASSFSFGVRLGETQYF. The CDR3 DNA is TGCGCCAGCAGCTTTAGTTTCGGGGTCCGATTAGGAGAGACCCAGTACTTC.

The chain uses TRBV28 and TRBJ2-2; D gene uncertain. V dropped 5 bases and J dropped 3 bases, with 13 bases sitting between them. Looked up from germline, CDR1 is MDHEN and CDR2 is SYDVKM. The CDR3 spans 15 residues. CDR3 sequence reads: CASSITGYDTGELFF. Written as DNA, the CDR3 is TGTGCCAGCAGTATAACGGGTTACGACACCGGGGAGCTGTTTTTT.

This clone was counted between two and nine times. The rearrangement uses TRBV2 and TRBJ1-5; tentatively, D is TRBD1 (6 bases). V was cut by 6 bases and J by 7 bases, with 13 bases left in between. Germline-derived CDR1 and CDR2 are SNHLY and FYNNEI. This CDR3 is 13 amino acids long. CDR3: CASRQGWEQPQHF. CDR3 DNA: TGTGCCAGCAGACAGGGATGGGAACAGCCCCAGCATTTT.

This clone was seen a few times. V gene TRBV28 combines with J gene TRBJ1-5; unclear D gene. CDR3 length equals 13 residues. Germline lookup yields CDR1 MDHEN and CDR2 SYDVKM. Here the CDR3 DNA reads TGTGGGGAGTCGGCCTCCGGGTATCAGCCCCAGCATTTT. This sequence encodes CGESASGYQPQHF.

The rearrangement uses TRBV19 and TRBJ1-1, with a tentative D call TRBD1 (6 bases). This CDR3 comprises 15 residues. Trimming left V 3 bases short and J 4 bases short, with 15 bases between. CDR1 LNHDA and CDR2 SQIVND come from the germline V gene (reference sequence). This chain's CDR3 is CASSMGQGRSTEAFF. The CDR3 coding sequence is TGTGCCAGTAGTATGGGGCAGGGGCGTAGCACTGAAGCTTTCTTT.

The DNA for the CDR3 is TGTGCCAGTAGTGCATCCCAAATACGGACAGGGGCTGGAAACACCATATATTTT. It is translated as CASSASQIRTGAGNTIYF. The chain carries TRBV19 and TRBJ1-3; 9 positions agree with TRBD1. The V and J ends lost 5 bases and 2 bases, in that order; junction bases with no gene match: 13. This CDR3 has 18 residues. Germline CDR1 LNHDA, CDR2 SQIVND (reference sequence).

The sample holds a few counts of this clone. V is TRBV11-1 and J is TRBJ1-1, with D unresolved. The germline V and J ends were trimmed by 1 base and 2 bases, with 14 bases remaining between them. The CDR3 extends over 16 amino acids. Germline CDR1 and CDR2: SGHAT and FQDESV (reference sequence). The CDR3 nucleotides are TGTGCCAGCAGCTTAGGTACGGGCGGGGTTAACACTGAAGCTTTCTTT. Protein product: CASSLGTGGVNTEAFF.

This chain connects TRBV25-1 to TRBJ1-1; no definite D call. CDR1 is MGHDK, CDR2 SYGVNS, per germline. Trimming took off 3 bases at V and 3 bases at J, with 17 bases between the two ends. The CDR3 contains 16 residues. The CDR3 loop is CASSDRSRGFDTEAFF. The CDR3 DNA sequence: TGTGCCAGCAGTGACCGTAGTAGAGGGTTTGACACTGAAGCTTTCTTT.

The rearrangement links TRBV28 to TRBJ1-2; D gene unclear. The CDR3 runs 12 residues. V lost 6 bases and J 1 base, leaving 6 bases between the germline ends. Germline loops: CDR1 MDHEN, CDR2 SYDVKM. The CDR3 nucleotides read TGTGCCAGCAGCCTACTTAACTATGGCTACACCTTC. Translation: CASSLLNYGYTF.

The chain employs TRBV4-3 and TRBJ2-1, with 11 bases fitting TRBD2. CDR3 length: 16 residues. The V and J ends lost 6 bases and 3 bases, in that order; junction bases with no gene match: 7. From germline, CDR1 is LGHNA and CDR2 YSLEER. The CDR3 protein is CASSRQLAGVYNEQFF. The CDR3 region has the DNA TGCGCCAGCAGTCGCCAACTAGCGGGAGTCTACAATGAGCAGTTCTTC.

The chain recombines TRBV6-5 with TRBJ2-5, with TRBD1 identical over 8 bases. V lost 5 bases, J lost 9 bases, and 5 bases stayed unmatched. The CDR3 loop spans 12 amino acids. Germline V CDR1 and CDR2: MNHEY, SVGAGI. CDR3 nucleotides: TGTGCCAGCAGTCGGACAGGGTGGGCCCAGTACTTC. This sequence encodes CASSRTGWAQYF.

This chain links TRBV15 with TRBJ2-4, with D possibly matching TRBD2 (6 bases). From germline, CDR1 is LNHNV and CDR2 YYDKDF (reference sequence). This CDR3 comprises 15 residues. The germline V and J ends were trimmed by 5 bases and 3 bases, with 14 bases remaining between them. CDR3: CATSRAGRFKNIQYF. DNA of the CDR3: TGTGCCACCAGCCGCGCGGGACGGTTCAAAAACATTCAGTACTTC.

This rearrangement joins TRBV7-2 to TRBJ1-4, with TRBD1 identical over 7 bases. With 5 bases clipped from V and 6 bases from J, the junction kept 9 bases outside the gene matches. The length of the CDR3 is 15 residues. Germline V gives CDR1 SGHTA, CDR2 FQGNSA. The CDR3: CASSVTGDGYEKLFF. In DNA, the CDR3 is TGTGCCAGCAGCGTTACAGGGGATGGTTATGAAAAACTGTTTTTT.

The chain combines TRBV27 with TRBJ2-1, with TRBD2 identical over 10 bases. The CDR3 spans 20 residues. Germline V CDR1 and CDR2: MNHEY, SMNVEV (reference sequence). The V segment lost 2 bases and the J segment 1 base; nucleotides outside the gene matches: 14. The CDR3 spells CASSLRPSRLAGGSYNEQFF. The CDR3 bases are TGTGCCAGCAGTTTACGGCCCTCACGATTAGCGGGAGGTTCCTACAATGAGCAGTTCTTC.

CDR3 sequence: CASSFSGRAIDEQFF. Written as DNA, the CDR3 is TGTGCCAGTAGTTTTAGCGGGAGGGCCATCGATGAGCAGTTCTTC. The rearrangement joins TRBV19 to TRBJ2-1; 11 bases fit TRBD2. CDR1 and CDR2 from the germline V gene are LNHDA and SQIVND (reference sequence). This CDR3 has 15 amino acids. V shed 5 bases, J shed 8 bases, and the junction held 8 bases outside the gene matches.

The rearrangement links TRBV7-8 to TRBJ2-1, with D maybe TRBD2 (6 bases). This CDR3 spans 16 amino acids. V gave up 3 bases and J gave up 3 bases, with 15 bases separating them. CDR1 and CDR2 from the germline V gene are SGHVS and FQNEAQ. The CDR3 bases are TGTGCCAGCAGCTTTGGGCGAGGACTAAACTACAATGAGCAGTTCTTC. Translated: CASSFGRGLNYNEQFF.

The chain recombines TRBV7-9 with TRBJ1-3, with D unresolved. The CDR3 is 16 residues long. V lost 0 bases to trimming and J lost 5 bases, with 14 bases between them. Germline V gene data show CDR1 as SEHNR and CDR2 as FQNEAQ (reference sequence). The DNA of the CDR3 is TGTGCCAGCAGCTTAGCTTTCGGGTCGTGGAGAAACACCATATATTTT. It translates to CASSLAFGSWRNTIYF.

This clone came up a few times. The chain couples TRBV11-2 to TRBJ2-5; TRBD1 matches 7 bases. V shed 5 bases and J 5 bases; nucleotides not matched to a gene: 11. The CDR3 is 15 amino acids. The germline gives CDR1 SGHAT, CDR2 FQNNGV. The CDR3 nucleotides are TGTGCCAGCAGCGCGCAAATGAGGGGGCGGGAGACCCAGTACTTC. Translated: CASSAQMRGRETQYF.

This clone was seen once. The chain links TRBV5-4 to TRBJ1-1, with TRBD1 identical over 10 bases. Unmatched junction bases numbered 10, after V lost 4 bases and J lost 7 bases. Germline CDR1 and CDR2: SGHNT and YYREEE (reference sequence). The CDR3 contains 15 residues. The CDR3 protein is CASSPTGGLIVEAFF. The CDR3 DNA is TGTGCCAGCAGCCCGACAGGGGGCTTAATTGTTGAAGCTTTCTTT. The full variable domain, in which reference TRBV5-4 and TRBJ1-1 provide the parts outside the CDR3, is ETGVTQSPTHLIKTRGQQVTLRCSSQSGHNTVSWYQQALGQGPQFIFQYYREEENGRGNFPPRFSGLQFPNYSSELNVNALELDDSALYLCASSPTGGLIVEAFFGQGTRLTVV.